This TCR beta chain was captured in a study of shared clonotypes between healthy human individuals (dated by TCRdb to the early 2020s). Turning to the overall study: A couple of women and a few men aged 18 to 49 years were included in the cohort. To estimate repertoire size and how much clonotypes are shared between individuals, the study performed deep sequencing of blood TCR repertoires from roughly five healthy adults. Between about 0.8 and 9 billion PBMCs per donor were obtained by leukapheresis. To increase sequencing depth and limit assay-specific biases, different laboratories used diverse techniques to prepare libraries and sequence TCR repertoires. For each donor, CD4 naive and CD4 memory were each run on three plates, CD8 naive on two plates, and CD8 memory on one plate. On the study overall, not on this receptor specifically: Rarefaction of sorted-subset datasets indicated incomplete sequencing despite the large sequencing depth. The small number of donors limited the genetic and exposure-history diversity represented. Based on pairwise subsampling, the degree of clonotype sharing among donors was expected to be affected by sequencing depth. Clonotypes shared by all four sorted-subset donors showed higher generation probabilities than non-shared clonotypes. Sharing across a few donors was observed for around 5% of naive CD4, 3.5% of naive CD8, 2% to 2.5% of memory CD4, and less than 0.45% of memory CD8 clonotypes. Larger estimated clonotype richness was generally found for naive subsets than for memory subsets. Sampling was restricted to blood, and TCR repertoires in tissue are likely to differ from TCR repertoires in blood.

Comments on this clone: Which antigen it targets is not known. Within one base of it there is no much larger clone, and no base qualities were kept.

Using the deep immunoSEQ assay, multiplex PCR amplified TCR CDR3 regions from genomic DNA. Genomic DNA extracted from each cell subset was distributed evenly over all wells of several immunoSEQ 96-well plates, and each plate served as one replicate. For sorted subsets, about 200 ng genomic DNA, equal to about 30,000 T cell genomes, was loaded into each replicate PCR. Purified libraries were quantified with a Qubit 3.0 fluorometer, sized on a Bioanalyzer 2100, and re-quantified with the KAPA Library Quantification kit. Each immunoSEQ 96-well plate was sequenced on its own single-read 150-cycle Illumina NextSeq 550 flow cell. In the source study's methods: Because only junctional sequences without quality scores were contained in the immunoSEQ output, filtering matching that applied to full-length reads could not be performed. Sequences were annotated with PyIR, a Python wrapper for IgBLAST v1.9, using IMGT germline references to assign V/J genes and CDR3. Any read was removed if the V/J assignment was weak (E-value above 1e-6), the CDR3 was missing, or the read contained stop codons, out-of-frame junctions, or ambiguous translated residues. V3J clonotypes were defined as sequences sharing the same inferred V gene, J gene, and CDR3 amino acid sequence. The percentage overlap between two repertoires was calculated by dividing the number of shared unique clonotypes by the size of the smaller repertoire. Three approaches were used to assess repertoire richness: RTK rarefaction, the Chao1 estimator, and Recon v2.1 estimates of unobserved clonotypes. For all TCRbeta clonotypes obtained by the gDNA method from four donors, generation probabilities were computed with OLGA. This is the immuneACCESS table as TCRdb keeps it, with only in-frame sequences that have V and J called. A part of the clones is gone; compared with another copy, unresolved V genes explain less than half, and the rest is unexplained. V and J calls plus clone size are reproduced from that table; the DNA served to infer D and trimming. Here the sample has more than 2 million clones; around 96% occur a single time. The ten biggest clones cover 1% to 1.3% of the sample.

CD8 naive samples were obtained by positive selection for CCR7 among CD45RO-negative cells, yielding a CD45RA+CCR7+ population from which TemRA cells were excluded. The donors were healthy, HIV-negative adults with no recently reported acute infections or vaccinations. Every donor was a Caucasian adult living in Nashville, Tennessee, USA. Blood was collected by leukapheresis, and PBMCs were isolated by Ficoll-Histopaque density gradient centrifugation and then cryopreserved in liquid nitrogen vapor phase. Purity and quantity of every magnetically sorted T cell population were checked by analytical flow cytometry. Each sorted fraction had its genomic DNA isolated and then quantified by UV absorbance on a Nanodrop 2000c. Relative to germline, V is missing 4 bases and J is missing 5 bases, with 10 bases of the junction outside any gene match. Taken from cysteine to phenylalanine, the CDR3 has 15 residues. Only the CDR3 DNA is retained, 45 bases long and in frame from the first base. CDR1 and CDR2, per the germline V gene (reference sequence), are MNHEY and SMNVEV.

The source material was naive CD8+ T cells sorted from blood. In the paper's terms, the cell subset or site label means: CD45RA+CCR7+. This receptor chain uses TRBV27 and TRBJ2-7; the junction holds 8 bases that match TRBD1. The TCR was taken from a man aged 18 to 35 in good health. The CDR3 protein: CASSSRQGFVHEQYF. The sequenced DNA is TGTGCCAGCAGTTCACGACAGGGGTTTGTCCACGAGCAGTACTTC.